The next 31 T cell receptor beta chains were all read from a single sample in a study of lymphopenia after photon versus proton radiotherapy. Sequenced by immunoSEQ multiplex PCR; TCRdb stores in-frame clones only, minus some. Among about 50,000 clones listed, more than 90% were seen once. The sequencing here drew on peripheral blood, taken from a patient treated with photon-based radiotherapy. The source is a woman in her thirties or forties with cholangiocarcinoma.

This clone occurred once. This chain joins TRBV6-5 and TRBJ1-1, with D possibly being TRBD1 (5 bases). V shed 0 bases and J shed 1 base, with 9 bases lying between them. Per the germline V gene, CDR1 is MNHEY and CDR2 is SVGAGI. The CDR3 is 15 residues long. The CDR3 region is CASSYSQGKNTEAFF. DNA for the CDR3: TGTGCCAGCAGTTACTCGCAGGGCAAGAACACTGAAGCTTTCTTT.

The chain is built from TRBV6-1 and TRBJ1-1; D remains ambiguous. Per germline, CDR1 MNHNS and CDR2 SASEGT. Between the trimmed V and J ends, which lost 8 bases and 3 bases, there was a span of 10 bases. This CDR3 is 12 amino acids long. The CDR3 reads CASSLGYTEAFF. CDR3 coding DNA: TGTGCCAGCTCTCTCGGCTACACTGAAGCTTTCTTT.

V usage is TRBV2 and J usage is TRBJ2-4; 7 bases match TRBD1. With 6 bases clipped from V and 8 bases from J, the junction kept 4 bases outside the gene matches. Germline assignment: CDR1 SNHLY and CDR2 FYNNEI. The length of the CDR3 is 12 residues. The CDR3 DNA sequence: TGTGCCAGCAGCAAAACAGGGGACATTCAGTACTTC. This codes for CASSKTGDIQYF.

The chain has TRBV2 and TRBJ2-7, with 9 bases matching TRBD1. The CDR3 spans 15 residues. Germline V lookup: CDR1 SNHLY, CDR2 FYNNEI. J was trimmed by 3 bases and V by 6 bases; bases with no gene match: 9. DNA of the CDR3: TGTGCCAGCAGCTACAGGGGGCTTCCCATCTACGAGCAGTACTTC. It encodes CASSYRGLPIYEQYF.

CDR3 nucleotide sequence: TGTGCCAGCAGTTACGGGCAGGGGGTTGACTACACCTTC. Its translation is CASSYGQGVDYTF. This chain connects TRBV6-6 to TRBJ1-2, with 7 bases aligning to TRBD1. V shed 2 bases and J 10 bases; nucleotides not matched to a gene: 7. The CDR3 is made up of 13 amino acids. The germline CDR1 and CDR2 sequences are MNHNY and SVGAGI (reference sequence).

The V gene is TRBV19, the J gene TRBJ2-1, with D perhaps being TRBD1 or TRBD2 (5 bases each). V lost 11 bases to trimming and J lost 4 bases, with 15 bases between them. The CDR3 has 13 residues. Germline V gene data show CDR1 as LNHDA and CDR2 as SQIVND (reference sequence). This chain's CDR3 is CASRDGPYNEQFF. The CDR3 region has the DNA TGTGCCTCTCGGGACGGACCTTACAATGAGCAGTTCTTC.

This clone has only a few counts. This chain's CDR3 is CSVGRPGGKDGYTF. The CDR3 DNA follows: TGCAGCGTTGGCCGACCGGGCGGGAAGGATGGCTACACCTTC. The chain uses TRBV29-1 and TRBJ1-2; no clear D. V gave up 4 bases and J gave up 6 bases, with 18 bases separating them. The CDR3 loop spans 14 amino acids. CDR1 and CDR2 (germline): SQVTM, ANQGSEA. Full variable domain (outside the CDR3, taken from reference TRBV29-1 and TRBJ1-2): SAVISQKPSRDICQRGTSLTIQCQVDSQVTMMFWYRQQPGQSLTLIATANQGSEATYESGFVIDKFPISRPNLTFSTLTVSNMSPEDSSIYLCSVGRPGGKDGYTFGSGTRLTVV.

The V gene is TRBV21-1, the J gene TRBJ2-7; the D call TRBD2 from the table was never checked on the DNA. TRBV21-1 is described as a pseudogene. CDR3 size: 14 residues. The CDR3 reads CACSMRTSYDEQYF. Written as DNA, the CDR3 is TGTGCCTGCAGCATGCGGACTAGCTACGACGAGCAGTACTTC.

The V call is TRBV16, the J call TRBJ1-5; 7 bases are a match to TRBD1. The CDR3 spans 15 residues. Germline values: CDR1 KGHSY, CDR2 FQNENV. V dropped 5 bases and J dropped 3; count of bases not matched to a gene: 7. CDR3 in DNA: TGTGCCAGCAGCACAGGACAGGTCTTCAATCAGCCCCAGCATTTT. This translates into CASSTGQVFNQPQHF.

The DNA of the CDR3 is TGTGCCAGCAGCTTAGCAGTGGGACAGGGGGCAAGGGGCTACACCTTC. It yields the protein CASSLAVGQGARGYTF. This chain joins TRBV7-9 and TRBJ1-2; 12 bases map to TRBD1. V lost 0 bases to trimming and J lost 8 bases; unmatched junction nucleotides: 7. The germline gives CDR1 SEHNR, CDR2 FQNEAQ (reference sequence). This CDR3 spans 16 amino acids.

The chain carries TRBV9 and TRBJ1-3; D unclear. Trimming cost V 1 base and J 2 bases, with 10 bases left between them. This CDR3 is built from 15 residues. Germline V gene lookup returns CDR1 SGDLS and CDR2 YYNGEE. The CDR3 coding sequence is TGTGCCAGCAGCGTACCGTATCGGACTGGAAACACCATATATTTT. Amino acid sequence: CASSVPYRTGNTIYF.

This clone has only one observation. The genes are TRBV28 and TRBJ1-1, with D unclear. Trimming shortened V by 2 bases and J by 6 bases, and 19 bases separated the two germline ends. Germline V lookup: CDR1 MDHEN, CDR2 SYDVKM. The CDR3 is made up of 16 amino acids. CDR3 protein: CASSLRSGGNRAEAFF. In DNA, the CDR3 is TGTGCCAGCAGTTTAAGGTCTGGAGGGAATCGCGCTGAAGCTTTCTTT. The whole variable domain, remainder taken from reference TRBV28 and TRBJ1-1, is DVKVTQSSRYLVKRTGEKVFLECVQDMDHENMFWYRQDPGLGLRLIYFSYDVKMKEKGDIPEGYSVSREKKERFSLILESASTNQTSMYLCASSLRSGGNRAEAFFGQGTRLTVV.

This chain joins TRBV9 and TRBJ2-1; TRBD1 agrees at 10 bases. The CDR3 loop spans 16 amino acids. The junction had 6 bases not matched to a gene; V was cut back by 0 bases and J by 6 bases. Germline V gives CDR1 SGDLS, CDR2 YYNGEE. CDR3 nucleotide sequence: TGTGCCAGCAGCGTAGATGGGACAGGGGCCGCCAATGAGCAGTTCTTC. It codes for CASSVDGTGAANEQFF.

The gene calls are TRBV4-2 and TRBJ1-1; D is uncertain. Germline V lookup: CDR1 LGHNA, CDR2 YNFKEQ. CDR3 size: 15 residues. Trimming shortened V by 0 bases and J by 1 base, and 9 bases separated the two germline ends. CDR3 coding DNA: TGTGCCAGCAGCCAAGATCTGGCGGAGAACACTGAAGCTTTCTTT. Encoded protein: CASSQDLAENTEAFF.

The chain combines TRBV23-1 with TRBJ1-1; a weak D match, TRBD1 (6 bases). TRBV23-1 is identified as an open reading frame with a role that is uncertain. The length of the CDR3 is 15 residues. The ends were cut back, 0 bases at V and 4 bases at J, with 12 bases in the middle. The CDR3 nucleotides are TGCGCCAGCAGTCAATCCGGACAGCCAGGCACTGAAGCTTTCTTT. It codes for CASSQSGQPGTEAFF.

The chain employs TRBV7-8 and TRBJ2-5; D is unclear. The V end lost 1 base, the J end lost 4 bases, and 10 bases lay between the germline ends. Looked up from germline, CDR1 is SGHVS and CDR2 is FQNEAQ. This CDR3 spans 14 amino acids. CDR3 in amino acids: CASSLVDPRETQYF. As DNA, the CDR3 is TGTGCCAGCAGCTTAGTTGACCCAAGAGAGACCCAGTACTTC.

This clone was seen a single time. The genes are TRBV7-9 and TRBJ1-5; D is perhaps TRBD1 (5 bases). Trimming removed 4 bases at V and 4 bases at J, with 14 bases between. Germline V gene lookup returns CDR1 SEHNR and CDR2 FQNEAQ (reference sequence). The CDR3 length is 15 residues. As DNA, the CDR3 is TGTGCCAGCAGCTCTGGGAGGGGCTCTAATCAGCCCCAGCATTTT. Translating gives CASSSGRGSNQPQHF.

This sequence joins TRBV14 and TRBJ1-6; D gene uncertain. The germline gives CDR1 SGHDN, CDR2 FVKESK. Trimming cost V 0 bases and J 7 bases, with 1 base left between them. The CDR3 contains 12 residues. CDR3 residues: CASSQENSPLHF. Written as DNA, the CDR3 is TGTGCCAGCAGCCAAGAGAATTCACCCCTCCACTTT.

The CDR3 sequence: CASSESRQGSREKLFF. CDR3 bases: TGTGCCAGCAGTGAGTCCAGACAGGGTTCAAGGGAAAAACTGTTTTTT. The chain joins TRBV6-1 to TRBJ1-4; 7 bases fit TRBD1. CDR3 size: 16 residues. Germline loops: CDR1 MNHNS, CDR2 SASEGT. The ends lost 3 bases at V and 8 bases at J; junction bases unmatched: 12.

This chain links TRBV5-5 with TRBJ1-1; TRBD1 agrees at 8 bases. The CDR3 runs 15 residues. J was trimmed by 2 bases and V by 0 bases; bases with no gene match: 3. Looked up from germline, CDR1 is SGHKS and CDR2 is YYEKEE (reference sequence). CDR3 in amino acids: CASSLVTGANTEAFF. Written as DNA, the CDR3 is TGTGCCAGCAGCTTGGTGACAGGGGCTAACACTGAAGCTTTCTTT. The whole variable domain, remainder taken from reference TRBV5-5 and TRBJ1-1, is DAGVTQSPTHLIKTRGQQVTLRCSPISGHKSVSWYQQVLGQGPQFIFQYYEKEERGRGNFPDRFSARQFPNYSSELNVNALLLGDSALYLCASSLVTGANTEAFFGQGTRLTVV.

In this sample, this clone turned up once. This chain connects TRBV10-3 to TRBJ1-2; 7 bases fit TRBD1. Germline CDR1 ENHRY, CDR2 SYGVKD. This CDR3 has 14 residues. V shed 6 bases and J 3 bases; nucleotides not matched to a gene: 7. This CDR3 is CAISQTGLDYGYTF. The CDR3 DNA sequence: TGTGCCATCAGCCAGACAGGGCTAGACTATGGCTACACCTTC.

The rearrangement links TRBV7-2 to TRBJ2-5; TRBD1 or TRBD2 may be the D gene (6 bases each). This CDR3 has 15 residues. Germline assignment: CDR1 SGHTA and CDR2 FQGNSA. Trimming cost V 3 bases and J 4 bases, with 15 bases left between them. In nucleotides, the CDR3 is TGTGCCAGCAGCTTCCAGGGGAGGTCGTCAGAGACCCAGTACTTC. It translates to CASSFQGRSSETQYF.

V usage is TRBV6-1 and J usage is TRBJ1-5, with D possibly being TRBD1 (6 bases). This CDR3 has 15 residues. Germline V gene lookup returns CDR1 MNHNS and CDR2 SASEGT. V was trimmed by 0 bases and J by 2 bases, leaving 8 bases between them. The CDR3 bases are TGTGCCAGCAGTGAAGCGGGGGGCGGCAATCAGCCCCAGCATTTT. Encoded protein: CASSEAGGGNQPQHF.

The chain employs TRBV6-5 and TRBJ2-7; tentatively, D is TRBD2 (6 bases). Trimming cost V 2 bases and J 6 bases, with 14 bases left between them. In germline, CDR1 is MNHEY, CDR2 SVGAGI. The CDR3 length is 14 residues. DNA of the CDR3: TGTGCCAGCAGTTACGAGGGGTCGGGACTCGAGCAGTACTTC. Its translation is CASSYEGSGLEQYF.

Only one count was recorded for this clone. V usage is TRBV5-1 and J usage is TRBJ2-7; perhaps TRBD1 as D (6 bases). In germline, CDR1 is SGHRS, CDR2 YFSETQ. The CDR3 runs to 14 residues. The germline V and J ends were trimmed by 3 bases and 5 bases, with 15 bases remaining between them. The chain's CDR3 is CASSSPGEGDEQYF. The CDR3, as DNA: TGCGCCAGCAGCTCTCCAGGGGAAGGGGACGAGCAGTACTTC.

This sequence joins TRBV28 and TRBJ1-1; D is uncertain. There are 13 residues in the CDR3. Trimming cost V 3 bases and J 6 bases, with 11 bases left between them. CDR1 is MDHEN and CDR2 is SYDVKM in the germline V gene. The chain's CDR3 is CASSFILDAEAFF. The CDR3 DNA follows: TGTGCCAGCAGTTTCATTTTGGACGCTGAAGCTTTCTTT.

This rearrangement joins TRBV4-1 to TRBJ1-1, with D possibly TRBD1 on 5 matching bases. The V gene's germline CDR1 is MGHRA and CDR2 YSYEKL. This CDR3 has 16 amino acids. Trimming took 1 base from V and 3 from J, leaving 15 bases between them. The chain's CDR3 is CASSQGRGGRDTEAFF. The CDR3 region has the DNA TGCGCCAGCAGCCAAGGTCGCGGGGGAAGGGACACTGAAGCTTTCTTT.

V gene TRBV6-1 combines with J gene TRBJ1-1, with a possible D match to TRBD1 (5 bases). CDR1 MNHNS and CDR2 SASEGT come from the germline V gene. There are 17 residues in the CDR3. Deletions cut 1 base from V and 4 bases from J, with 19 bases between. This CDR3 is CASSEVLGGGLGTEAFF. The CDR3, as DNA: TGTGCCAGCAGTGAAGTTCTGGGGGGGGGACTGGGCACTGAAGCTTTCTTT.

The rearrangement uses TRBV9 and TRBJ2-7; the D is unclear. The V and J ends lost 4 bases and 2 bases respectively, with 13 bases between them. CDR1 and CDR2 from the germline V gene are SGDLS and YYNGEE. The CDR3 contains 14 residues. The CDR3 nucleotides are TGTGCCAGCAGCCCCAGTTCCACCGCCTACGAGCAGTACTTC. This translates into CASSPSSTAYEQYF.

Here the CDR3 reads CASSLSRGTGELFF. The CDR3 DNA reads TGTGCCAGCAGCTTATCGCGGGGTACCGGGGAGCTGTTTTTT. The chain joins TRBV7-9 to TRBJ2-2; perhaps TRBD2 as D (6 bases). The V gene's germline CDR1 is SEHNR and CDR2 FQNEAQ (reference sequence). The CDR3 totals 14 residues. V lost 2 bases, J lost 5 bases, and 9 bases lay in between.

The chain carries TRBV19 and TRBJ2-3, with 9 nucleotides matching TRBD1. The V segment lost 6 bases and the J segment 0 bases; nucleotides outside the gene matches: 10. The germline V gene has CDR1 LNHDA and CDR2 SQIVND (reference sequence). This CDR3 is 17 amino acids long. CDR3 nucleotides: TGTGCCAGTAGGGAGGACAGGGGTCGTCCTAGCACAGATACGCAGTATTTT. This encodes CASREDRGRPSTDTQYF.